This T cell receptor beta chain was recovered during a study of cytomegalovirus exposure and HLA in healthy donors listed by TCRdb under 2017. About the full investigation: According to an earlier analysis of a few hundred of the donors, about 190 million T cells yielded approximately 120 million unique TCR beta sequences and approximately 300 Gb of sequence data. An early release covering just under 650 HLA-typed donors comprised roughly 300 gigabases of sequencing data and roughly 86 million unique TCR sequences. Among the roughly 390 genotyped donors, approximately 76% belonged to the genetic ancestry cluster associated with self-reported Caucasian donors. The study aimed to test whether signatures of past pathogen exposure could be identified by cataloging public T cell receptors. The study profiled the T cell repertoires of hundreds of subjects by immunosequencing and related them to cytomegalovirus serostatus. Besides the first cohort of 550 to 750 subjects, a separate validation cohort made up of 120 different subjects was used. To predict cytomegalovirus infection status, the study brought together high-throughput TCR immunosequencing, statistical association of individual TCRs with disease status, and machine learning. A later analysis re-analyzed previously published TCR beta repertoires from approximately 700 donors and added high-resolution HLA genotyping to study TCR occurrence patterns. Rather than using new phenotypic data, the later analysis identified candidate immune exposures from TCR beta sequences and from how often those sequences occurred across donors. An earlier analysis of approximately 580 of the donors used high-throughput TCR beta sequencing to judge whether each TCR beta V gene segment behaved as functional or pseudogenic. Donor age, sex, ethnicity and CMV serostatus were compiled together with the repertoire data. A later genetic analysis used genome-wide SNP genotypes for 398 of the 666 donors, treating that subset as a discovery cohort. All discovery cohort repertoires had been generated on a single sequencing platform. HLA typing included class I and class II loci at four-digit resolution. The number of typed donors differed by locus: about 620-640 for A, B, C, DRB1 and DQB1; 522 for DQA1; approximately 600 for DPA1; and roughly 450 for DPB1. Roughly five DR-DQ haplotypes were treated as single units for association and clustering because of strong linkage in the cohort. Across some 400 genotyped donors of the cohort, an average of approximately 240,000 unique TCR beta nucleotide sequences per donor were sequenced, and approximately 17% of those sequences were non-productive. Results the study describes overall, beyond this receptor: The only immune exposure information available for the cohort was CMV serostatus. It was suggested by the authors that the approach could potentially be generalized to other disease states and immunological phenotypes. A later genetic analysis reported fewer N-insertions in productive TCRs among donors in an Asian-associated ancestry cluster than the roughly 670-donor mean. Three of the identified cytomegalovirus-associated TCR beta chains were confirmed in vitro to be specific for cytomegalovirus antigens. Assigning TCR associations to individual alleles was difficult when HLA alleles, especially DR and DQ, strongly co-occurred. In a later analysis, HLA-associated TCR beta chains showed more clonal expansion and lower generation probabilities than non-associated chains that were equally common. The study gave a list of 150 to 200 TCR beta chains associated with cytomegalovirus. A cluster of highly shared sequence variants was judged likely to represent a technical artifact of the sequencing pipeline. In a later analysis, the rate of TCR association differed among HLA loci, with DRB1 alleles having the most associated TCRs and HLA-C alleles having the fewest. Presence/absence analyses assumed roughly uniform sequencing depth across donors, an assumption that may not hold. In an earlier analysis of 587 of the donors, most TCR beta V segments were observed in productive rearrangements about 90% or about 30% of the time, broadly matching IMGT annotations. HLA typing was unavailable for some donors at each locus, so association tests used only the typed subset. Because counts were too low, approximately 18 rarely observed V segments, including chromosome 9 orphons, were excluded from the earlier analysis of 587 of the donors. In both the original and validation cohorts, the classifier was reported to diagnose cytomegalovirus status with high specificity and sensitivity. Some IMGT-functional V segments, including TRBV6-2 and TRBV6-3, could not be distinguished by the 87-base-pair reads and were therefore excluded. Linkage disequilibrium might explain the correlated functional status among segregating V segments, but an unknown experimental factor could not be ruled out. According to a later analysis, parvovirus B19, influenza, CMV and Epstein-Barr virus appeared linked to several top co-occurrence clusters. The cohort was sequenced for TCR beta chains only, and without alpha or paired-chain data the features that could be detected were limited. According to a later analysis, most CMV-associated TCR beta chains appeared to be HLA-restricted, and the HLA associations seemed to be driven largely by CMV exposure. A further reported finding was that TCR beta sequences accurately predicted the HLA-A and HLA-B alleles for most subjects in the first cohort. At a false discovery rate of 0.05, a later analysis linked 16,951 TCR beta sequences to specific HLA alleles. In a later genetic analysis, a missense DCLRE1C variant was associated with V-gene and J-gene trimming of TCR beta chains, and the association was replicated in an independent cohort. Most TCR sequences were seen in very few donors, while some public TCRs were found in many individuals.

The cohort comprised 666 healthy bone marrow donors. At the time of sampling, every cohort member was nominally healthy, though immune exposures that went unrecorded were likely present. Of the 690 or so cohort members, around 310 had a positive CMV serostatus and just over 350 had a negative one, while no CMV serostatus was recorded for the donor. Every donor gave a peripheral blood sample, and the peripheral blood mononuclear cells from that sample were used for TCR beta sequencing. Genomic DNA extraction from the blood cell samples was performed with the Qiagen DNeasy Blood Extraction Kit. This clone has only a few counts. This clone's antigen is unknown. Base qualities are not provided; no much larger clone lies one nucleotide away. The receptor library was made with the immunoSEQ multiplex PCR assay. A mixture of 60 forward primers for TCR Vbeta segments and 13 reverse primers for TCR Jbeta segments was used in the multiplex PCR. A multiplex PCR assay on genomic DNA amplified the CDR3 region of rearranged TCR beta genes. The amplified TCR beta libraries were sequenced on the Illumina HiSeq System as 87-base-pair reads. The study's own analysis went as follows. A later analysis counted some 80 million unique TCR beta chains across the 666 repertoires, and approximately 11 million of these chains were shared by at least two donors. Raw reads were error-corrected and collapsed into unique sequences with a nearest-neighbor algorithm that merged closely related sequences to remove PCR and sequencing errors. CDR3 sequences were aligned to IMGT reference sequences to assign V, D and J gene segments. For a sequence to be retained, a match of at least six nucleotides was required to both a V gene segment and a J gene segment. Rearrangements were called productive when the CDR3 lacked stop codons and stayed in frame with V and J; all others were non-productive. CDR3 was defined by IMGT convention, running from the second conserved V-encoded cysteine to the conserved J-encoded phenylalanine. The earlier analysis of about 500 of the donors excluded sequences that lacked an unambiguous match to a single V gene segment. In an earlier analysis of more than 500 of the donors, a V segment was called functional when productive rearrangements were above 56.7%, and segregating when the standard deviation between donors exceeded 5%. A statistical classification framework was developed to diagnose cytomegalovirus status using the catalog of TCR beta chain sequences. In a later analysis, V and J genes were assigned by comparing TCR nucleotide sequences against IMGT/GENE-DB human TR gene sequences. A later analysis assigned CDR3 sequences and most-parsimonious VDJ recombination scenarios with the TCRdist pipeline. In a later analysis, each TCR beta chain was defined by its CDR3 amino acid sequence together with its V-gene family, and reads lacking a unique V-gene family were excluded. To address suspected cross-contamination and a sequencing artifact, a later analysis removed 592 highly shared, low-generation-probability nucleotide sequences. In a later analysis, a clonal expansion index was calculated for each public chain from normalized within-repertoire ranks of inferred template counts. A later analysis computed generation probabilities with a VDJ recombination model fitted to out-of-frame rearrangements, and checked the results against IGoR. Hypergeometric tests were used in a later analysis to score TCR-TCR, TCR-HLA and TCR-CMV co-occurrence, with a repertoire-size bias correction applied to the TCR pairs. In a later analysis, false discovery rates were estimated by permuting HLA or CMV assignments 20 times. In a later analysis, co-occurring TCRs were grouped using DBSCAN, with TCRdist sequence similarity added in when clustering inside HLA-allele-positive subsets. Repertoires with fewer than 30,000 or more than 120,000 public chains, plus five repertoires with anomalous nucleotide sharing, were excluded from co-occurrence clustering. Drawn from immuneACCESS, this table holds only the in-frame rearrangements with V and J called that TCRdb kept. Clones are partly lost; checked studies trace under half to an unresolved V gene and leave the rest unexplained. That table gives V, J and clone size, and the DNA gave D and trimming. This sample is represented by under 200,000 clones; roughly 80% of them were singletons. The top ten clones comprise approximately 1.8% of the sample.

CDR1 MRHNA and CDR2 SNTAGT are derived from the germline V gene. From cysteine to phenylalanine, the CDR3 is 14 amino acids long. Only the CDR3 DNA stays, 42 bases, in frame from base 1. V loses 9 bases, J loses 2 bases, and the germline ends lie 13 bases apart. Sequencing was done on a sample of PBMCs. The chain joins TRBV6-4 to TRBJ2-2; the D gene assignment is ambiguous. This clonotype was sampled from a human donor in good health. Here is the DNA: TGTGCCAGGTCGAGAACCTCTAACACCGGGGAGCTGTTTTTT. Translated, it gives CARSRTSNTGELFF.